These 22 T cell receptor beta chains share one sample of origin, sequenced in a study of beta chain features in type 1 diabetes. TCRB transcripts that were expressed got sequenced, as all of the isolated RNA had been reverse transcribed. Profiled with immunoSEQ multiplex PCR; TCRdb holds only in-frame clones, not every one. This sample has a few hundred thousand clones; around 19% occur once, and the top ten carry 0.035% to 0.055%. Sample: naive CD4+ T cells from blood. The receptors were sampled from a woman aged 18-29 years in good health.

The chain uses TRBV5-1 and TRBJ2-7; TRBD1 aligns across 9 bases. Trimming at V came to 5 bases and at J to 0 bases, leaving 6 bases not matched to a gene. Germline V CDR1 and CDR2: SGHRS, YFSETQ. The CDR3 is 15 residues long. CDR3 amino acids: CASRLLQGASYEQYF. The CDR3 DNA is TGCGCCAGCAGGCTTCTACAGGGGGCCTCCTACGAGCAGTACTTC. Variable domain in full (rest from reference TRBV5-1 and TRBJ2-7): KAGVTQTPRYLIKTRGQQVTLSCSPISGHRSVSWYQQTPGQGLQFLFEYFSETQRNKGNFPGRFSGRQFSNSRSEMNVSTLELGDSALYLCASRLLQGASYEQYFGPGTRLTVT.

The chain carries TRBV19 and TRBJ1-2; weak D call: TRBD1 (6 bases). V lost 6 bases and J 3 bases, leaving 11 bases between the germline ends. Germline assignment: CDR1 LNHDA and CDR2 SQIVND (reference sequence). This CDR3 has 13 residues. The CDR3, as DNA: TGTGCCAGTAGACAGGGTCTCGACTATGGCTACACCTTC. This sequence encodes CASRQGLDYGYTF.

V is TRBV7-9 and J is TRBJ2-3, with 12 bases fitting TRBD2. The germline V gene encodes CDR1 SEHNR and CDR2 FQNEAQ (reference sequence). The CDR3 is made up of 13 amino acids. J lost 4 bases, V lost 10 bases, and 3 bases had no gene match. The DNA of the CDR3 is TGTGCCACTGGACTAGCGGGACCAGATACGCAGTATTTT. Protein: CATGLAGPDTQYF.

This clone was picked up a small number of times. Additional DNA sequences in this sample encode the identical CDR3. The rearrangement uses TRBV7-9 and TRBJ2-7; D is perhaps TRBD1 (6 bases). CDR1 SEHNR and CDR2 FQNEAQ come from the germline V gene (reference sequence). The CDR3 runs to 12 residues. V lost 5 bases, J lost 3 bases, and 8 bases lay in between. The CDR3 DNA reads as TGTGCCAGCAGCGCACAGGGCTACGAGCAGTACTTC. Its protein product is CASSAQGYEQYF.

The chain couples TRBV15 to TRBJ2-3; 9 bases are a match to TRBD1. The CDR3 consists of 20 residues. The germline gives CDR1 LNHNV, CDR2 YYDKDF (reference sequence). Trimming at V came to 1 base and at J to 0 bases, leaving 14 bases not matched to a gene. CDR3 DNA: TGTGCCACCAGCAGAGTAGACAGGGGGATATGGGGAGAGAGCACAGATACGCAGTATTTT. It yields the protein CATSRVDRGIWGESTDTQYF.

This clone was counted only a few times. This chain uses TRBV5-4 with TRBJ2-1; maybe TRBD1 (6 bases). The V and J ends lost 4 bases and 1 base respectively, with 15 bases between them. CDR1 is SGHNT and CDR2 is YYREEE in the germline V gene (reference sequence). The CDR3 length is 16 residues. The CDR3 loop is CASSLTDRLSYNEQFF. DNA of the CDR3: TGTGCCAGCAGCCTTACAGACAGGCTATCCTACAATGAGCAGTTCTTC.

The chain carries TRBV5-1 and TRBJ1-2; weak D call: TRBD1 (5 bases). The CDR3 is 15 residues long. The germline CDR1 and CDR2 sequences are SGHRS and YFSETQ. V was clipped by 0 bases and J by 4 bases, with 13 bases between them. The CDR3 DNA follows: TGCGCCAGCAGCTTGGATAACAGGAGAAGCTATGGCTACACCTTC. Encoded protein: CASSLDNRRSYGYTF.

This chain links TRBV7-2 with TRBJ1-1; 8 bases align to TRBD1. Losses at the gene ends were 1 base for V and 0 bases for J; bases not matched to a gene: 7. The germline CDR1 and CDR2 sequences are SGHTA and FQGNSA. This CDR3 contains 17 residues. The CDR3 DNA sequence: TGTGCCAGCAGCTTAGTGATGGACAGGGTCGTGAACACTGAAGCTTTCTTT. Protein product: CASSLVMDRVVNTEAFF.

This clone was counted between two and nine times. This rearrangement joins TRBV30 to TRBJ2-7; D is unresolved. The V gene lost 3 bases and the J gene lost 7 bases, with 22 bases spanning the gap. The CDR3 spans 15 residues. The V gene's germline CDR1 is GTSNPN and CDR2 SVGIG (reference sequence). CDR3: CAWSPPLLLIGEQYF. CDR3 nucleotides: TGTGCCTGGAGCCCCCCTCTGCTCCTGATCGGGGAGCAGTACTTC.

This sequence joins TRBV18 and TRBJ2-5; 8 positions agree with TRBD1. V shed 3 bases and J 5 bases; nucleotides not matched to a gene: 5. Germline V gene sequence: CDR1 KGHSH, CDR2 LQKENI. CDR3 length: 14 residues. Here the CDR3 DNA reads TGTGCCAGCTCACCTGGGACAGGTCGGGAGACCCAGTACTTC. Its protein is CASSPGTGRETQYF.

V and J are TRBV4-1 and TRBJ2-5; TRBD2 might be the D (5 bases). Trimming removed 4 bases at V and 0 bases at J, with 15 bases between. The germline CDR1 and CDR2 sequences are MGHRA and YSYEKL. This CDR3 spans 16 amino acids. This CDR3 reads CASSPPGKRNQETQYF. The CDR3 region has the DNA TGCGCCAGCAGCCCGCCCGGGAAGAGGAACCAAGAGACCCAGTACTTC.

This clone was seen a few times. The chain joins TRBV2 to TRBJ1-4; D unresolved. CDR3 length: 13 residues. Trimming cost V 4 bases and J 8 bases, with 11 bases left between them. Germline lookup yields CDR1 SNHLY and CDR2 FYNNEI. Here the CDR3 reads CASSVRGREKLFF. The CDR3 DNA is TGTGCCAGCAGTGTCCGGGGTCGGGAAAAACTGTTTTTT.

This clone was observed a few times. The J gene is TRBJ2-3, the V gene TRBV11-2; D remains unclear. This CDR3 spans 14 amino acids. V gave up 0 bases and J gave up 1 base, with 5 bases separating them. The germline CDR1 and CDR2 sequences are SGHAT and FQNNGV. CDR3 DNA sequence: TGTGCCAGCAGCTTAGATCTAGGCACAGATACGCAGTATTTT. Its protein is CASSLDLGTDTQYF.

This clone was counted a few times. The chain joins TRBV7-9 to TRBJ2-1, with a weak D call TRBD1 (6 bases). In germline, CDR1 is SEHNR, CDR2 FQNEAQ (reference sequence). V was cut by 5 bases and J by 8 bases, with 10 bases left in between. The length of the CDR3 is 12 residues. The chain's CDR3 is CASSLQGYEQFF. The CDR3 DNA reads TGTGCCAGCAGCCTACAGGGATATGAGCAGTTCTTC.

This chain links TRBV10-3 with TRBJ2-3; the D gene is possibly TRBD2 (5 bases). Trimming removed 2 bases from V and 3 bases from J, with 12 bases in between. The CDR3 is 15 residues long. In germline, CDR1 is ENHRY, CDR2 SYGVKD. Here the CDR3 DNA reads TGTGCCATCAGTGAGCCTAGCCGATCGACAGATACGCAGTATTTT. Translation: CAISEPSRSTDTQYF.

The rearrangement joins TRBV5-1 to TRBJ2-7; TRBD1 is a possible D gene (5 bases). The CDR3 length is 15 residues. The ends were cut back, 1 base at V and 6 bases at J, with 17 bases in the middle. The V gene's germline CDR1 is SGHRS and CDR2 YFSETQ. The CDR3 protein is CASSLQGTGPGEQYF. The DNA for the CDR3 is TGCGCCAGCAGCTTGCAGGGAACGGGTCCTGGCGAGCAGTACTTC.

This chain connects TRBV5-1 to TRBJ2-7; the match to TRBD2 covers 12 bases. CDR3 length: 16 residues. The germline V gene encodes CDR1 SGHRS and CDR2 YFSETQ. V lost 3 bases and J lost 4; bases outside the gene matches: 8. CDR3 region: CASSSKTSGSGYEQYF. CDR3 DNA: TGCGCCAGCAGCTCCAAGACTAGCGGGAGTGGTTACGAGCAGTACTTC. Full variable domain (missing parts from reference TRBV5-1 and TRBJ2-7): KAGVTQTPRYLIKTRGQQVTLSCSPISGHRSVSWYQQTPGQGLQFLFEYFSETQRNKGNFPGRFSGRQFSNSRSEMNVSTLELGDSALYLCASSSKTSGSGYEQYFGPGTRLTVT.

The chain recombines TRBV4-2 with TRBJ2-1; 8 bases align to TRBD2. J was trimmed by 0 bases and V by 0 bases; bases with no gene match: 10. This CDR3 has 19 residues. Germline lookup yields CDR1 LGHNA and CDR2 YNFKEQ. CDR3: CASSQDGYAGTSSYNEQFF. As DNA, the CDR3 is TGTGCCAGCAGCCAAGATGGGTACGCGGGGACTAGCTCCTACAATGAGCAGTTCTTC.

This clone was counted a few times. The chain combines TRBV29-1 with TRBJ2-5; D perhaps matches TRBD2 (5 bases). Trimming stripped 3 bases from V and 3 bases from J, with 11 bases between. Germline V lookup: CDR1 SQVTM, CDR2 ANQGSEA. The CDR3 totals 13 residues. Written as DNA, the CDR3 is TGCAGCGTTGAGGCGTTGACTAAAGAGACCCAGTACTTC. Protein sequence: CSVEALTKETQYF.

V and J are TRBV5-1 and TRBJ2-7; 7 bases match TRBD2. The V segment lost 2 bases and the J segment 6 bases; nucleotides outside the gene matches: 2. The CDR3 sequence is 12 residues long. Germline V lookup: CDR1 SGHRS, CDR2 YFSETQ. DNA for the CDR3: TGCGCCAGCAGCTTACCGGGGGGCGAGCAGTACTTC. Protein product: CASSLPGGEQYF.

A few counts support this clone. Additional DNA sequences in this sample encode the identical CDR3. The chain uses TRBV29-1 and TRBJ1-1, with D perhaps TRBD1 (5 bases). The CDR3 runs 13 residues. Trimming cost V 1 base and J 5 bases, with 11 bases left between them. Germline V lookup: CDR1 SQVTM, CDR2 ANQGSEA. CDR3 nucleotides: TGCAGCGTTGAAGCTGGGGGGGGTACTGAAGCTTTCTTT. Translation: CSVEAGGGTEAFF. Full variable domain (rest looked up from reference TRBV29-1 and TRBJ1-1): SAVISQKPSRDICQRGTSLTIQCQVDSQVTMMFWYRQQPGQSLTLIATANQGSEATYESGFVIDKFPISRPNLTFSTLTVSNMSPEDSSIYLCSVEAGGGTEAFFGQGTRLTVV.

This chain uses TRBV6-5 with TRBJ1-2, with D tentatively TRBD1 (5 bases). Germline values: CDR1 MNHEY, CDR2 SVGAGI. The CDR3 spans 12 residues. The ends were cut back, 4 bases at V and 5 bases at J, with 8 bases in the middle. This chain's CDR3 is CASSSPGYGYTF. In nucleotides, the CDR3 is TGTGCCAGCAGTTCTCCAGGGTATGGCTACACCTTC.